Sequencing of this T cell receptor (beta chain) was carried out in a study of T cell responses to AZD1222 COVID-19 vaccine. J lost 4 bases, V lost 2 bases, and 5 bases had no gene match. This CDR3 is built from 16 residues. Germline V gives CDR1 LNHDA, CDR2 SQIVND (reference sequence). The protocol was immunoSEQ multiplex PCR, while the TCRdb copy is restricted to in-frame clones and leaves out a portion. Of about 120,000 clones listed, roughly 93% were seen once; the top ten hold about 3%. Whole-study results and caveats: Without day 14 samples, only post-peak T cell repertoires were studied.

To note about this clone: Its target is unknown.

The TCR comes from an adult in good health. The sequences come from peripheral blood, collected on day 0 of AZD1222 vaccination. The rearrangement joins TRBV19 to TRBJ2-1; 10 bases are shared with TRBD2. CDR3 residues: CASSISGLAAYNEQFF. The CDR3 DNA sequence: TGTGCCAGTAGTATATCAGGACTAGCGGCTTACAATGAGCAGTTCTTC.